A selection of T cell receptor beta chains follows, all from one sample in a study of T cells in Graves' hyperthyroidism and ophthalmopathy. TCRdb re-called the multiplex PCR reads through MiXCR, storing one row per CDR3 protein. This sample yields fewer than 450,000 distinct CDR3 sequences, of which about 18% are seen a single time; around a third belongs to the top ten. Sample: blood. All receptors derive from a woman aged 25 to 39 with Graves' hyperthyroidism that later progressed to Graves' ophthalmopathy. Both conserved end residues are part of each CDR3.

v_call: TRBV7-9; cdr3_length: 14; cdr3_aa: CASSSTKLEETQYF
v_call: TRBV28; cdr3_length: 13; cdr3_aa: CASSLTGFDGYTF
v_call: TRBV9; cdr3_length: 12; cdr3_aa: CASAQGVYGYTF
v_call: TRBV6-1; cdr3_length: 16; cdr3_aa: CASSGLGQGSWSEQYF
v_call: TRBV9; cdr3_length: 18; cdr3_aa: CASSLVDRHPSGANVLTF
v_call: TRBV2; cdr3_length: 15; cdr3_aa: CASSTQPTAAYEQYF
v_call: TRBV28; cdr3_length: 14; cdr3_aa: CASSLRDSTYEHYF
v_call: TRBV2; cdr3_length: 13; cdr3_aa: CASSVHYSYEQYF
v_call: TRBV19; cdr3_length: 15; cdr3_aa: CASSIGDKTIGEQYF
v_call: TRBV12-3/TRBV12-4; cdr3_length: 15; cdr3_aa: CASSLIVSSGETQYF
v_call: TRBV9; cdr3_length: 15; cdr3_aa: CASSVGGANQETQYF
v_call: TRBV3-1; cdr3_length: 17; cdr3_aa: CASSQVSGGVGSYEQYF
v_call: TRBV7-9; cdr3_length: 16; cdr3_aa: CASSRLTSGSYNEQFF
v_call: TRBV27; cdr3_length: 15; cdr3_aa: CASSPRVSSYNEQFF
v_call: TRBV10-2; cdr3_length: 15; cdr3_aa: CASRVAGGNTGELFF
v_call: TRBV4-1; cdr3_length: 14; cdr3_aa: CASSQVSGPYEQYF
v_call: TRBV20-1; cdr3_length: 18; cdr3_aa: CSASKTGYVTSGANVLTF
v_call: TRBV6-2/TRBV6-3; cdr3_length: 16; cdr3_aa: CASSDPDSSYNSPLHF
v_call: TRBV25-1; cdr3_length: 14; cdr3_aa: CASTEGFSGNTIYF
v_call: TRBV5-1; cdr3_length: 13; cdr3_aa: CASSLGRDSPLHF
v_call: TRBV7-2; cdr3_length: 18; cdr3_aa: CASSRGWGTGVGNSPLHF
v_call: TRBV20-1; cdr3_length: 12; cdr3_aa: CSAAGLYNEQFF
v_call: TRBV20-1; cdr3_length: 18; cdr3_aa: CSARELAGDFANTGELFF
v_call: TRBV6-6; cdr3_length: 17; cdr3_aa: CASSYSPPGQGDYDYTF
v_call: TRBV20-1; cdr3_length: 16; cdr3_aa: CSARDPLAGGGETQYF
v_call: TRBV20-1; cdr3_length: 15; cdr3_aa: CSASPSAGLQETQYF
v_call: TRBV20-1; cdr3_length: 14; cdr3_aa: CSARVRDKNQPQHF
v_call: TRBV11-2; cdr3_length: 11; cdr3_aa: CASSSFYEQYF
v_call: TRBV3-1; cdr3_length: 15; cdr3_aa: CASSHWVGRDNEQFF
v_call: TRBV7-9; cdr3_length: 14; cdr3_aa: CASPDSGGAETQYF
v_call: TRBV10-1; cdr3_length: 14; cdr3_aa: CASSGDTAGNTIYF
v_call: TRBV6-1; cdr3_length: 13; cdr3_aa: CASRGLINSPLHF
v_call: TRBV2; cdr3_length: 15; cdr3_aa: CASRHRGRGNTEAFF
v_call: TRBV7-2; cdr3_length: 16; cdr3_aa: CASSLVGTGPTDTQYF
v_call: TRBV27; cdr3_length: 14; cdr3_aa: CASSRDRGDTEAFF
v_call: TRBV19; cdr3_length: 15; cdr3_aa: CASSIGTGSYNEQFF
v_call: TRBV25-1; cdr3_length: 15; cdr3_aa: CASSEYTRQENGYTF
v_call: TRBV20-1; cdr3_length: 15; cdr3_aa: CSARALQGFRTEAFF
v_call: TRBV3-1; cdr3_length: 15; cdr3_aa: CASSQDVRDGREQFF
v_call: TRBV5-6; cdr3_length: 13; cdr3_aa: CASTTPEGFELFF
v_call: TRBV27; cdr3_length: 17; cdr3_aa: CASSLNPWSEGDSPLHF
v_call: TRBV12-3/TRBV12-4; cdr3_length: 15; cdr3_aa: CASSFEAVRNEKLFF
v_call: TRBV2; cdr3_length: 14; cdr3_aa: CASSVLGGRHEQYF
v_call: TRBV28; cdr3_length: 15; cdr3_aa: CASNFRDRGNQPQHF
v_call: TRBV19; cdr3_length: 15; cdr3_aa: CASSNHRDSYNEQFF
v_call: TRBV13; cdr3_length: 20; cdr3_aa: CASIKLVASGGTPTYNEQSF
v_call: TRBV2; cdr3_length: 13; cdr3_aa: CASSEWVRETQYF
v_call: TRBV27; cdr3_length: 15; cdr3_aa: CASARQRGRPGEQFF
v_call: TRBV20-1; cdr3_length: 13; cdr3_aa: CSARRNRDTEAFF
v_call: TRBV5-5; cdr3_length: 14; cdr3_aa: CASSVEGGTSPLHF
v_call: TRBV6-5; cdr3_length: 15; cdr3_aa: CASSSQGPHTGELFF